This is a list of T cell receptor beta chains from one sample in a study of cytomegalovirus exposure and HLA in healthy donors. Assay: immunoSEQ multiplex PCR; the TCRdb copy retains only in-frame clones and omits some. The sample has about 160,000 clones, approximately 85% seen once. The sequencing sample was made of PBMCs. The receptors stem from a girl aged 2-15 years in good health and CMV-seropositive. Both conserved end residues are trimmed from each CDR3.

v_gene,j_gene,CDR3aa
TRBV25-1,TRBJ2-6,ASSEYGTGVNGANVLT
TRBV4-1,TRBJ2-4,ASSRGRVRGPKNIQY
TRBV10-3,TRBJ2-6,AIAGQGARGANVLT
TRBV9,TRBJ2-2,ASSVGLAANTGELF
TRBV28,TRBJ2-7,ASSFLGGGYEQY
TRBV18,TRBJ2-1,ASSPSMSYNEQF
TRBV29-1,TRBJ2-6,SVFAGANVLT
TRBV27,TRBJ2-1,ASSPDRVEQF
TRBV4-2,TRBJ2-2,ASRLLAGPTGELF
TRBV2,TRBJ2-1,ASREGVNEQF
TRBV2,TRBJ2-1,ASRVEGSYNEQF
TRBV30,TRBJ2-1,AWDRGTSGTNEQF
TRBV11-3,TRBJ2-1,ASTRAYNEQF
TRBV27,TRBJ2-7,ASSFDRLGEQY
TRBV30,TRBJ2-1,AWSVLWEERF
TRBV28,TRBJ1-4,ASESSRAATNEKLF
TRBV5-6,TRBJ1-5,ASSLGTGDNQPQH
TRBV5-6,TRBJ1-2,ASNGIRDSSPWGYGYT
TRBV30,TRBJ2-7,AWSVQGMGEQY
TRBV4-1,TRBJ2-7,ASSQASSGVYEQY
TRBV28,TRBJ1-1,ASSPEWTGGSEAF
TRBV19,TRBJ2-7,ASSSGGAYEQY
TRBV30,TRBJ2-1,AWNQPGRTSYNEQF
TRBV4-1,TRBJ1-2,ASSPHPGQGLRGYT
TRBV5-1,TRBJ2-1,ASSSDIYNEQF
TRBV7-9,TRBJ2-1,ATQSRQASYNEQF
TRBV27,TRBJ2-1,ASSLAGAYNEQF
TRBV30,TRBJ2-3,AWTTGTSGSSTDTQY
TRBV5-4,TRBJ2-7,ASSLLGGSNEQY
TRBV5-1,TRBJ1-1,ASSRGTGGGEAF
TRBV4-2,TRBJ2-7,ASRFNRGYEQY
TRBV19,TRBJ1-5,ASSASGGGQPQH
TRBV7-9,TRBJ2-5,ASSLAAGQETQY
TRBV25-1,TRBJ2-5,ASGSYRGQAETQY
TRBV30,TRBJ1-2,AWLTENGYT
TRBV30,TRBJ1-2,AWSLPHQGVEGYT
TRBV14,TRBJ1-4,ASSQGFDHPTIEKLF
TRBV2,TRBJ2-2,ASSGIGGAAGELF
TRBV7-2,TRBJ1-3,ASSSNKDRGNTIY
TRBV29-1,TRBJ2-5,SVDGGVEETQY
TRBV4-1,TRBJ2-1,ASSQVPGPYNEQF
TRBV28,TRBJ2-5,ASRPFRGQETQY
TRBV27,TRBJ2-6,ASKRIDGANVLT
TRBV27,TRBJ2-7,ASSLFQRPAYEQY
TRBV7-8,TRBJ2-1,ASSLLSGDEQF
TRBV5-4,TRBJ2-3,ASSSSLEGTDTQY
TRBV28,TRBJ2-7,ASSPTGLYEQY
TRBV7-9,TRBJ1-1,ASSLDSRGNTEAF
TRBV11-2,TRBJ2-5,ASSLRETQY
TRBV4-1,TRBJ1-1,ASSVTGNTEAF
TRBV6-6,TRBJ1-6,ASRDDSNSPLH
TRBV18,TRBJ2-5,ASSVRRSREKETQY
TRBV5-6,TRBJ2-7,ASSLRGGPYEQY